This entry is about one T cell receptor beta chain. Enrolled during active infection, Seattle patients were then followed longitudinally. The sample originates from a study of blood T cell repertoires in COVID-19. The germline V gene encodes CDR1 SNHLY and CDR2 FYNNEI. Trimming pared 3 bases from V and 2 bases from J, leaving 8 bases between. The CDR3 is made up of 14 amino acids. Original analysis: Scientists estimated how many nucleated cells there were by amplifying reference gene primers. The method was immunoSEQ multiplex PCR; TCRdb's version includes in-frame clones alone and lacks a portion of them. Clone size and V and J calls were adopted from that table, with D and trimming inferred from the DNA. The data show some 260,000 clones, 88% seen once.

This chain uses TRBV2 with TRBJ1-3; D might be TRBD1 (6 bases). Sequenced: peripheral blood. The origin of this receptor is a woman aged 25 to 39 with COVID-19, enrolled during active disease. The CDR3 DNA sequence: TGTGCCAGCAGTGACGGGGGGCCTGGAAACACCATATATTTT. Its protein is CASSDGGPGNTIYF.